The rows below give T cell receptor beta chains drawn from one sample of a study of regulatory T cells in long-lasting Graves disease. MiXCR, run by TCRdb on the multiplex PCR reads, gives a single entry per CDR3 protein. Here the sample spans 400,000 to 650,000 distinct CDR3 sequences, more than 15% being singletons. These data are also associated with another study on T cells in Graves' hyperthyroidism and ophthalmopathy.

Specimen: peripheral blood mononuclear cells (PBMCs), collected at new diagnosis, from a patient treated with antithyroid drugs. The receptors stem from a woman aged 40-65 years with Graves disease. The CDR3 runs from the conserved cysteine through the conserved F or W. The D gene is left open where the match is weak. Size is stated for part of the rows, as once, few or many counts, or as a class when the clone is expanded.

clone_size j_call v_call d_call cdr3_nt cdr3_aa
. TRBJ2-3 TRBV2 . TGTGCCAGCAGACTACAGGGAGAAGGCACAGATACGCAGTATTTT CASRLQGEGTDTQYF
few TRBJ2-1 TRBV14 . TGTGCCAGCAGCCAAGACAACGAGAATGAGCAGTTCTTC CASSQDNENEQFF
many TRBJ1-5 TRBV19 . TGTGCCAGTACCCACCCCGACGGGGGACGCCAGCCCCAGCATTTT CASTHPDGGRQPQHF
many TRBJ2-1 TRBV20-1 TRBD2 TGCAGTGCTAGTACTAGCGGGGGGCTCCGTGAGCAGTTCTTC CSASTSGGLREQFF
many TRBJ1-5 TRBV28 TRBD1 TGTGCCAGCAGACGACAGGGCACTCAGCCCCAGCATTTT CASRRQGTQPQHF
many TRBJ1-3 TRBV30 . TGTGCCTGGACGGTAAACTCTGGAAACACCATATATTTT CAWTVNSGNTIYF
few TRBJ1-2 TRBV6-1 . TGTGCCAGCAGTGAAGCAGGCAGACCGGTCGCCTTC CASSEAGRPVAF
. TRBJ1-6 TRBV7-3 . TGTGCCAGCAGCTTAGCGGGGGCGGAATCACCCCTCCACTTT CASSLAGAESPLHF
many TRBJ2-2 TRBV2 TRBD1 TGTGCCAGCAGCCGGACAGGGAAGAACACCGGGGAGCTGTTTTTT CASSRTGKNTGELFF
many TRBJ1-5 TRBV12-3/TRBV12-4 . TGTGCCAGCAGTTTACAGTTGGCCAATCAGCCCCAGCATTTT CASSLQLANQPQHF
few TRBJ2-1 TRBV19 . TGTGCCAGTAGTATAGTATCAGGCGGCGGCAATGAGCAGTTCTTC CASSIVSGGGNEQFF
few TRBJ1-1 TRBV6-5 . TGTGCCAGCAGTTACTCCGGGGGCGTCAACACTGAAGCTTTCTTT CASSYSGGVNTEAFF
. TRBJ2-7 TRBV25-1 . TGTGCCAGCAGTGAATTCGAGGTTTACGAGCAGTACTTC CASSEFEVYEQYF
many TRBJ2-2 TRBV12-3/TRBV12-4 . TGTGCCAGCCGACCTCGGAACACCGGGGAGCTGTTTTTT CASRPRNTGELFF
few TRBJ2-5 TRBV18 TRBD2 TGTGCCAGCTCACCACAGGGACTAGCGGGGGCAGAGACCCAGTACTTC CASSPQGLAGAETQYF
. TRBJ1-5 TRBV3-1 . TGTGCCAGCAGCCAGGCGGGTGCGAGCAATCAGCCCCAGCATTTT CASSQAGASNQPQHF
. TRBJ1-2 TRBV4-1 . TGTGCCAGCAGCCAAGAGGGAGCCCAGGAGGTTAACTATGGCTACACCTTC CASSQEGAQEVNYGYTF
few TRBJ1-3 TRBV19 . TGTGCCAGTAACTCGCAGACTCTATCTGGAAACACCATATATTTT CASNSQTLSGNTIYF
many TRBJ2-1 TRBV5-1 TRBD2 TGCGCCAGCAGCTACCGCGGGGCAGCGGGGAACAATGAGCAGTTCTTC CASSYRGAAGNNEQFF
. TRBJ2-6 TRBV19 . TGTGCCAGTGGGAGGGGGATACAGAAATCTGGGGCCAACGTCCTGACTTTC CASGRGIQKSGANVLTF
many TRBJ2-1 TRBV20-1 . TGCAGTGCTAGAGTTACTTCTTCCTTCAATGAGCAGTTCTTC CSARVTSSFNEQFF
few TRBJ1-5 TRBV6-1 TRBD1 TGTGCCAGCAGTGATAGGACAGGAGGGGGAAATCAGCCCCAGCATTTT CASSDRTGGGNQPQHF
. TRBJ2-7 TRBV30 TRBD1 TGTGCCTGGAGTTCCGGGACAGGTCATTTCTACGAGCAGTACTTC CAWSSGTGHFYEQYF
. TRBJ1-1 TRBV2 . TGTGCCAGCATGAAAGGGCATTGGAACACTGAAGCTTTCTTT CASMKGHWNTEAFF
many TRBJ1-2 TRBV3-1 . TGTGCCAGCAGCCAAAACTACCCGGTCTATGGCTACACCTTC CASSQNYPVYGYTF
few TRBJ2-7 TRBV7-9 . TGTGCCAGCAGCGTGACAGTATCCGAGCAGTACTTC CASSVTVSEQYF
. TRBJ2-5 TRBV4-2 . TGTGCCAGCAGCCAAGGGGGGCTGGGCGGGACCCAGTACTTC CASSQGGLGGTQYF
. TRBJ1-5 TRBV6-1 . TGTGCCAGCAGTGAAGGACAGAGCAATCAGCCCCAGCATTTT CASSEGQSNQPQHF
few TRBJ1-2 TRBV9 . TGTGCCAGCAGCGTAGCGGGGCTTGACTATGGCTACACCTTC CASSVAGLDYGYTF
many TRBJ2-7 TRBV7-9 TRBD2 TGTGCCAGCAGCTCATCGACTAGCGGGGCCTACGAGCAGTACTTC CASSSSTSGAYEQYF
. TRBJ1-1 TRBV4-1 . TGCGCCAGCAGACCCCGGACGGGGAACACTGAAGCTTCCTTT CASRPRTGNTEASF
many TRBJ1-2 TRBV28 . TGTGCCAGCAGTTTAGGTGGGCGGGTGTATGCCTATGGCTACACCTTC CASSLGGRVYAYGYTF
many TRBJ2-1 TRBV28 . TGTGCCAGCAGAGGTTCCGGTAACCCCTACAATGAGCAGTTCTTC CASRGSGNPYNEQFF
. TRBJ2-1 TRBV28 TRBD2 TGTGCCAGCAGTTTGAGCGGGAGGGACAATGAGCAGTTCTTC CASSLSGRDNEQFF
. TRBJ1-3 TRBV5-1 TRBD1 TGCGCCAGCAGCCCAACTACAGTTCCGGGACAGCGTGGAAACACCATATATTTT CASSPTTVPGQRGNTIYF
few TRBJ1-1 TRBV12-3/TRBV12-4 . TGTGCCAGCAGTTTCGAAGGGGGGGAGGCTTTCTTT CASSFEGGEAFF
. TRBJ1-1 TRBV20-1 . TGCAGTGCTAGTAGCGGGACATTGAACACTGAAGCTTTCTTT CSASSGTLNTEAFF